This T cell receptor beta chain was captured in a study of T cell responses to AZD1222 COVID-19 vaccine. Study-wide background: Timing groups of about 4 and about 12 weeks for second doses were pooled. Study-level findings and limits: Spike-specific TCR repertoires showed rising breadth and depth after two AZD1222 doses. The sample set comprised mostly white British donors with more females, and clonal diversity was possibly underestimated. Repertoire collection took place solely once the T cell response had peaked.

Data came from immunoSEQ multiplex PCR; TCRdb stores just in-frame clones and leaves some out. The sample lists roughly 78,000 clones; 70% to 85% were seen once. A word on this clone: Its specificity is not known.

This TCR derives from an adult in good health. The sample consisted of peripheral blood, taken on day 0 of AZD1222 vaccination.

In nucleotides, the CDR3 is TGTGCCAGCAGCAGAGGAGACAGGGGGACTGGAAACACCATATATTTT. Its translation: CASSRGDRGTGNTIYF. The chain recombines TRBV5-4 with TRBJ1-3; TRBD1 matches 9 bases. This CDR3 contains 16 residues. Trimming removed 4 bases from V and 2 bases from J; junction bases left unmatched: 7. Per germline, CDR1 SGHNT and CDR2 YYREEE (reference sequence).